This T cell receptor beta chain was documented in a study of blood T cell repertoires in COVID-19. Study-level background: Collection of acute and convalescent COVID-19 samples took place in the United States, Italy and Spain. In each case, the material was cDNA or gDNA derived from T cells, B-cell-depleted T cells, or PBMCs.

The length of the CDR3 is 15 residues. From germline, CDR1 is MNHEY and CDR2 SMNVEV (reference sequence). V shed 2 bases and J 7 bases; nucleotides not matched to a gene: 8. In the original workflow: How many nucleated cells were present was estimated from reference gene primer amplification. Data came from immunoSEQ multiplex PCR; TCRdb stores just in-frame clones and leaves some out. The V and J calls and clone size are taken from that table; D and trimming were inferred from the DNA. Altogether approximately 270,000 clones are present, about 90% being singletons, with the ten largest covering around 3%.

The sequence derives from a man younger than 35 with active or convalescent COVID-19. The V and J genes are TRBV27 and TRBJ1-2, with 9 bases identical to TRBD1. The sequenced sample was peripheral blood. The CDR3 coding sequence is TGTGCCAGCAGTTTAACGACAACAGGGGGCATTGGCTACACCTTC. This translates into CASSLTTTGGIGYTF.